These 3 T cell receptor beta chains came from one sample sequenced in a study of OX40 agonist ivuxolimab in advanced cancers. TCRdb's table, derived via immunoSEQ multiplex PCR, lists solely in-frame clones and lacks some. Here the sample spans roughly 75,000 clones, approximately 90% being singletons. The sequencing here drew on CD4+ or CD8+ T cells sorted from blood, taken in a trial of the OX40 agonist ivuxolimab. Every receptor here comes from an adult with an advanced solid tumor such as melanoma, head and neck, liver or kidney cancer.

The CDR3 region is CSVGMTSYEQYF. CDR3 DNA sequence: TGCAGCGTTGGGATGACATCCTACGAGCAGTACTTC. The chain has TRBV29-1 and TRBJ2-7; no reliable D call. The CDR3 spans 12 residues. Trimming shortened V by 4 bases and J by 1 base, and 8 bases separated the two germline ends. Germline CDR1 SQVTM, CDR2 ANQGSEA.

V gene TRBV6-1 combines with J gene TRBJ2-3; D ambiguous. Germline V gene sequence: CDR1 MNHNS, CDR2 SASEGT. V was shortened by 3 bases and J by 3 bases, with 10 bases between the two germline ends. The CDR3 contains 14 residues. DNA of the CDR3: TGTGCCAGCAGTGACTTGATAGCTACAGATACGCAGTATTTT. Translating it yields CASSDLIATDTQYF.

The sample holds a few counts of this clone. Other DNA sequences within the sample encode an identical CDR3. The CDR3: CASSLGTSGGETQYF. DNA of the CDR3: TGTGCCAGCAGCCTTGGGACTAGCGGGGGCGAGACCCAGTACTTC. The rearrangement joins TRBV13 to TRBJ2-5; TRBD2 matches 14 bases. The germline CDR1 and CDR2 sequences are PRHDT and FYEKMQ (reference sequence). CDR3 length: 15 amino acids. V was pared by 5 bases and J by 5 bases, with 4 bases of the junction left unmatched.